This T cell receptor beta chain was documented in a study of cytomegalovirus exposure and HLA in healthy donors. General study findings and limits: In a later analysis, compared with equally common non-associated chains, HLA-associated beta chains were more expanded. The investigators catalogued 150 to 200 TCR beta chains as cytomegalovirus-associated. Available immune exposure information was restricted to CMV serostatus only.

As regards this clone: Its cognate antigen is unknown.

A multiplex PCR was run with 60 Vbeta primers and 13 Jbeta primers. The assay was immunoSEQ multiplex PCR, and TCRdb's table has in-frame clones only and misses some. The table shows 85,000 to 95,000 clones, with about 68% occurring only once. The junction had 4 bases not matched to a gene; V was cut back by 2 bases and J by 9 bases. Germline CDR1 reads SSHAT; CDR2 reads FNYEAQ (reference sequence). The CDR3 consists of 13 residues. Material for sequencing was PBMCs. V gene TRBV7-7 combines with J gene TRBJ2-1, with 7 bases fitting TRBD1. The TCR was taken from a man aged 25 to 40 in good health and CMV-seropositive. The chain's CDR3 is CASSLMGDSEQFF. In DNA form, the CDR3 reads TGTGCCAGCAGCTTAATGGGGGACAGTGAGCAGTTCTTC.